This entry lists 3 T cell receptor beta chains sequenced from one sample in a study of blood T cell repertoires in COVID-19. The method was immunoSEQ multiplex PCR; TCRdb's version includes in-frame clones alone and lacks a portion of them. This table holds about 130,000 clones, roughly 69% found once. The sample comprised peripheral blood. The receptors derive from a woman aged 70-85 years with acute or convalescent COVID-19.

The gene calls are TRBV6-6 and TRBJ2-7; weak D call: TRBD1 (5 bases). The CDR3 has 15 residues. Trimming shortened V by 3 bases and J by 2 bases, and 14 bases separated the two germline ends. CDR1 is MNHNY and CDR2 is SVGAGI in the germline V gene (reference sequence). This chain's CDR3 is CASSYGQGSTYEQYF. The CDR3 DNA reads as TGTGCCAGCAGTTATGGGCAGGGTAGTACCTACGAGCAGTACTTC.

This chain joins TRBV19 and TRBJ2-5, with 7 bases aligning to TRBD2. V was clipped by 3 bases and J by 1 base; unmatched bases: 2. CDR3 length: 14 amino acids. Germline V gene sequence: CDR1 LNHDA, CDR2 SQIVND (reference sequence). In DNA, the CDR3 is TGTGCCAGTAGTATGCGGGGGTTCCAAGAGACCCAGTACTTC. It specifies CASSMRGFQETQYF.

This clone occurred a few times. The rearrangement links TRBV7-4 to TRBJ1-4; 10 nucleotides agree with TRBD1. Germline CDR1 and CDR2: SGHVT and SQSDAQ. The CDR3 runs 15 residues. V lost 1 base to trimming and J lost 8 bases; unmatched junction nucleotides: 4. Here the CDR3 reads CASSLGGTGDEKLFF. As DNA, the CDR3 is TGTGCCAGCAGCTTAGGGGGGACAGGGGACGAAAAACTGTTTTTT.